This T cell receptor (beta chain) was observed in a study of blood T cell repertoires in COVID-19. The CDR3 sequence is 13 residues long. Trimming took off 0 bases at V and 3 bases at J, with 6 bases between the two ends. Germline V gives CDR1 MGHRA, CDR2 YSYEKL. Libraries were prepared by immunoSEQ multiplex PCR; TCRdb keeps only in-frame clonotypes and omits some of them. The sample yields under 300,000 clones, about four fifths seen once. Comment on this clone: This CDR3 is also generated by other DNA sequences in the sample.

The chain employs TRBV4-1 and TRBJ2-7, with D perhaps matching TRBD2 (5 bases). The TCR comes from an older man with acute or convalescent COVID-19. The specimen sequenced was peripheral blood. CDR3 DNA sequence: TGCGCCAGCAGCCAAGAGAGCGGCTACGAGCAGTACTTC. Encoded protein: CASSQESGYEQYF.